The 20 T cell receptor beta chains below come from one sample, sequenced in a study of identical twins. MiXCR, applied by TCRdb to the 5' RACE reads, yields one record per CDR3 protein. Of roughly 220,000 distinct CDR3 sequences listed, roughly 7.1% were seen once; the top ten hold about 14%. These data were likewise used in another study, on T cells expressing NK-cell markers.

Material: CD8+ T cells sorted from blood. The receptors derive from a young woman in good health.

This clonotype turned up a few times. The V call is TRBV5-6, the J call TRBJ1-1; 12 bases map to TRBD1. With 5 bases clipped from V and 2 bases from J, the junction kept 7 bases outside the gene matches. The CDR3 length is 16 residues. Germline V gene sequence: CDR1 SGHDT, CDR2 YYEEEE. The CDR3 region is CASRIGTGGPNTEAFF. The CDR3 bases are TGTGCCAGCAGGATTGGGACAGGGGGCCCCAACACTGAAGCTTTCTTT.

This chain connects TRBV7-9 to TRBJ2-7; D not certain. This CDR3 spans 12 amino acids. In germline, CDR1 is SEHNR, CDR2 FQNEAQ (reference sequence). V lost 10 bases and J 0 bases, leaving 10 bases between the germline ends. The CDR3 region is CATATVSYEQYF. The CDR3, as DNA: TGTGCCACCGCGACGGTCTCCTACGAGCAGTACTTC. Looking up the rest from reference TRBV7-9 and TRBJ2-7 gives the full variable domain: DTGVSQNPRHKITKRGQNVTFRCDPISEHNRLYWYRQTLGQGPEFLTYFQNEAQLEKSRLLSDRFSAERPKGSFSTLEIQRTEQGDSAMYLCATATVSYEQYFGPGTRLTVT.

This chain links TRBV7-3 with TRBJ2-2, with D uncertain. The germline V gene has CDR1 SGHTA and CDR2 FQGTGA. CDR3 size: 15 residues. Trimming stripped 5 bases from V and 1 base from J, with 11 bases between. For the CDR3, the DNA is TGTGCCAGCAGCCCAACTACGGGGAACACCGGGGAGCTGTTTTTT. Its protein is CASSPTTGNTGELFF.

The chain joins TRBV7-9 to TRBJ1-2; TRBD1 matches 7 bases. Germline lookup yields CDR1 SEHNR and CDR2 FQNEAQ (reference sequence). The ends lost 2 bases at V and 8 bases at J; junction bases unmatched: 5. The CDR3 is made up of 13 amino acids. Here the CDR3 DNA reads TGTGCCAGCAGCTTAAGCCCAGGGGGGGGCTACACCTTC. Translation: CASSLSPGGGYTF.

CDR3 DNA sequence: TGTGCCAGCAGCTTACCAATCATACTCCCGTTAACATATGGCTACACCTTC. Protein product: CASSLPIILPLTYGYTF. This chain connects TRBV11-2 to TRBJ1-2; unclear D gene. Trimming shortened V by 2 bases and J by 5 bases, and 21 bases separated the two germline ends. The CDR3 consists of 17 residues. Germline V lookup: CDR1 SGHAT, CDR2 FQNNGV. The entire variable domain, with the rest obtained from reference TRBV11-2 and TRBJ1-2, is as follows: EAGVAQSPRYKIIEKRQSVAFWCNPISGHATLYWYQQILGQGPKLLIQFQNNGVVDDSQLPKDRFSAERLKGVDSTLKIQPAKLEDSAVYLCASSLPIILPLTYGYTFGSGTRLTVV.

This clonotype came up many times. The V gene is TRBV5-1, the J gene TRBJ1-1; D is perhaps TRBD1 (5 bases). The germline V gene encodes CDR1 SGHRS and CDR2 YFSETQ. The CDR3 totals 12 residues. V lost 1 base, J lost 9 bases, and 10 bases lay in between. CDR3 DNA sequence: TGCGCCAGCAGCTTGCTAGGGGCCAAAGCTTTCTTT. Residues: CASSLLGAKAFF.

This clonotype was counted at least ten times. The chain has TRBV9 and TRBJ2-7, with 10 bases fitting TRBD2. V shed 1 base, J shed 4 bases, and the junction held 5 bases outside the gene matches. CDR1 and CDR2 from the germline V gene are SGDLS and YYNGEE. This CDR3 has 15 residues. The CDR3 sequence: CASSVSGGVGYEQYF. DNA for the CDR3: TGTGCCAGCAGCGTAAGCGGGGGGGTGGGATACGAGCAGTACTTC.

This clonotype has ten or more counts. V and J are TRBV5-1 and TRBJ2-1; D unresolved. CDR3 length: 16 amino acids. Germline V gene data show CDR1 as SGHRS and CDR2 as YFSETQ. Trimming cost V 0 bases and J 0 bases, with 10 bases left between them. Here the CDR3 reads CASSLGGYSSYNEQFF. CDR3 nucleotides: TGCGCCAGCAGCTTGGGCGGTTACAGCTCCTACAATGAGCAGTTCTTC.

J is TRBJ2-7 and V is TRBV21-1; the table names TRBD2, a call not compared with the DNA. TRBV21-1 corresponds to a pseudogene. The CDR3 consists of 16 residues. The CDR3 sequence: CASSKGPGRRSYEQYF. The DNA for the CDR3 is TGTGCCAGCAGCAAAGGGCCGGGACGGCGGTCCTACGAGCAGTACTTC.

This clonotype was seen ten or more times. The V gene is TRBV15, the J gene TRBJ1-5; 7 nucleotides align to TRBD1. V lost 0 bases to trimming and J lost 2 bases; unmatched junction nucleotides: 4. The germline gives CDR1 LNHNV, CDR2 YYDKDF (reference sequence). The CDR3 is 16 residues long. CDR3 bases: TGTGCCACCAGCAGAGATTGGGACAGACGCAATCAGCCCCAGCATTTT. This encodes CATSRDWDRRNQPQHF.

This clonotype was counted ten times or more. The gene calls are TRBV29-1 and TRBJ2-7; 11 bases agree with TRBD1. Unmatched junction bases numbered 2, after V lost 4 bases and J lost 3 bases. This CDR3 region has 13 residues. Germline loops: CDR1 SQVTM, CDR2 ANQGSEA. The CDR3 DNA reads TGCAGCGTTGGGGGACAGGGGGGCTACGAGCAGTACTTC. Protein sequence: CSVGGQGGYEQYF.

V gene TRBV27 combines with J gene TRBJ2-5; D is unresolved. The CDR3 is 11 amino acids. Germline CDR1 MNHEY, CDR2 SMNVEV (reference sequence). Trimming stripped 7 bases from V and 5 bases from J, with 8 bases between. The CDR3 loop reads CASIHGETQYF. DNA of the CDR3: TGTGCCAGCATCCACGGGGAGACCCAGTACTTC.

The chain uses TRBV9 and TRBJ2-7; 9 nucleotides align to TRBD2. V lost 7 bases and J lost 5; bases outside the gene matches: 10. Germline CDR1 is SGDLS and CDR2 is YYNGEE. The CDR3 totals 14 residues. The CDR3 spells CASSGGGAFDEQYF. The CDR3 region has the DNA TGTGCCAGCTCGGGCGGGGGGGCCTTCGACGAGCAGTACTTC. The complete variable domain, with remaining parts taken from reference TRBV9 and TRBJ2-7, reads DSGVTQTPKHLITATGQRVTLRCSPRSGDLSVYWYQQSLDQGLQFLIQYYNGEERAKGNILERFSAQQFPDLHSELNLSSLELGDSALYFCASSGGGAFDEQYFGPGTRLTVT.

Here the CDR3 DNA reads TGTGCCACCTGGCGTAAAGGGACAGGGGGGTACTACGAGCAGTACTTC. Amino acids: CATWRKGTGGYYEQYF. The rearrangement uses TRBV2 and TRBJ2-7; 11 bases are shared with TRBD1. Trimming at V came to 10 bases and at J to 3 bases, leaving 14 bases not matched to a gene. Germline-derived CDR1 and CDR2 are SNHLY and FYNNEI. The CDR3 is 16 residues long.

This clonotype turned up a few times. The chain joins TRBV5-8 to TRBJ2-7; D is uncertain. The CDR3 is 12 amino acids. The V gene lost 4 bases and the J gene lost 0 bases, with 5 bases spanning the gap. CDR1 and CDR2 from the germline V gene are SGHTS and YDEGEE. CDR3 coding DNA: TGTGCCAGCAGCCCATACTCCTACGAGCAGTACTTC. Its translation is CASSPYSYEQYF.

This clonotype showed up just once. This chain links TRBV3-1 with TRBJ2-1, with D unclear. Germline loops: CDR1 LGHDT, CDR2 YNNKEL (reference sequence). This CDR3 comprises 17 residues. Trimming cost V 11 bases and J 9 bases, with 32 bases left between them. The chain's CDR3 is CACCKEVAWAPGSEQFF. CDR3 in DNA: TGTGCCTGCTGCAAAGAGGTCGCTTGGGCGCCTGGTAGTGAGCAGTTCTTC.

Written as DNA, the CDR3 is TGTGCCAGCAGCTCCCCCGACAGGGGACAGCCCCAGCATTTT. The encoded protein is CASSSPDRGQPQHF. The gene calls are TRBV6-1 and TRBJ1-5; 8 bases are shared with TRBD1. The CDR3 runs 14 residues. From germline, CDR1 is MNHNS and CDR2 SASEGT. Trimming took 6 bases from V and 7 from J; bases not matched to a gene: 8.

This clonotype was detected a few times. This chain links TRBV7-9 with TRBJ2-7; D ambiguous. V was shortened by 4 bases and J by 2 bases, with 18 bases between the two germline ends. This CDR3 has 16 residues. Germline CDR1 and CDR2: SEHNR and FQNEAQ (reference sequence). The CDR3 here is CASSSGFVSPPYEQYF. In DNA form, the CDR3 reads TGTGCCAGCAGCTCCGGTTTTGTTTCCCCTCCCTACGAGCAGTACTTC.

This clonotype was found many times. This sequence joins TRBV30 and TRBJ2-7; D remains unclear. The CDR3 runs to 11 residues. V was shortened by 5 bases and J by 1 base, with 6 bases between the two germline ends. Germline-derived CDR1 and CDR2 are GTSNPN and SVGIG (reference sequence). In DNA form, the CDR3 reads TGTGCCTGGGGTCAATCCTACGAGCAGTACTTC. Translated, it gives CAWGQSYEQYF.

The chain has TRBV11-3 and TRBJ2-2, with TRBD2 matching over 8 bases. CDR3 length: 16 amino acids. Germline V CDR1 and CDR2: SGHNT, YENEEA. Germline trimming cut 4 bases from V and 5 bases from J; bases unmatched to any gene: 9. CDR3 DNA: TGTGCCAGCAGCTCCGCCGGGACTAGGGGTACCGGGGAGCTGTTTTTT. As protein: CASSSAGTRGTGELFF.